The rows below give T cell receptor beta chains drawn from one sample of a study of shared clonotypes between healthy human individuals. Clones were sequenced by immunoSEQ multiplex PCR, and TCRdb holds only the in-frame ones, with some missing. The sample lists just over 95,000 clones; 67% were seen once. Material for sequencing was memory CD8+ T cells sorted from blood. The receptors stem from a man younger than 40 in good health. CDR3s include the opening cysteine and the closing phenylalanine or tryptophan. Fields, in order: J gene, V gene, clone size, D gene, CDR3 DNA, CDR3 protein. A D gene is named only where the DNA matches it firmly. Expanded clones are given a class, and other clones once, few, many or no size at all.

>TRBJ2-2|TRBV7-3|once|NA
TGTGCCAGCAGCTTATCAAGTAGGGTCGATAACACCGGGGAGCTGTTTTTT
CASSLSSRVDNTGELFF
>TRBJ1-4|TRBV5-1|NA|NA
TGCGCCAGCAGCTTTAGAATAGCAACTAATGAAAAACTGTTTTTT
CASSFRIATNEKLFF
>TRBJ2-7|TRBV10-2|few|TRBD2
TGCGCCAGCAGTGAGTTTCGACTAGCGAGGTACGAGCAGTACTTC
CASSEFRLARYEQYF
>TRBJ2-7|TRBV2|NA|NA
TGTGCCAGCAGAACCGGGACCTACGAGCAGTACTTC
CASRTGTYEQYF
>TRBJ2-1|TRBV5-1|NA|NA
TGCGCCAGCAGCTTGGAGGGGACCCAGTACAATGAGCAGTTCTTC
CASSLEGTQYNEQFF
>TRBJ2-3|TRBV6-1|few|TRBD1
TGTGCCAGCAGTGGTTCGAAGGGGACAGGGTACATGGCAGATACGCAGTATTTT
CASSGSKGTGYMADTQYF
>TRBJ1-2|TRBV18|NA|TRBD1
TGTGCCAGCTCATCGGCCGGGACAGGAACTATGGGTGGCTACACCTTC
CASSSAGTGTMGGYTF
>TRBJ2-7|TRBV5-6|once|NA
TGTGCCAGCAGCTTTTGGCTAGCCTACGAGCAGTACTTC
CASSFWLAYEQYF
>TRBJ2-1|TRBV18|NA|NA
TGTGCCAGCTCACCAACGGCCGAGGGCTCCTACAATGAGCAGTTCTTC
CASSPTAEGSYNEQFF
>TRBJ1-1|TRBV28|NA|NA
TGTGCCAGCCAAAGCATGAGGGGCACTGAAGCTTTCTTT
CASQSMRGTEAFF
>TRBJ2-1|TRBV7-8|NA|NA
TGTGCCAGCAGCTTAGTTTACCCGGGTTTCGGCAATGAGCAGTTCTTC
CASSLVYPGFGNEQFF
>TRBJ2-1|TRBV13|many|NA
TGTGCCAGCAGTGACGGGGGTAGCTCCTACAATGAGCAGTTCTTC
CASSDGGSSYNEQFF
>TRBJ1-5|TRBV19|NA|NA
TGTGCCAGTAGCTCTGTGGGGGTTCAGCCCCAGCATTTT
CASSSVGVQPQHF
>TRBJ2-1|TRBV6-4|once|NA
TGTGCCAGCAGTGATGCCGGGCACAATGAGCAGTTCTTC
CASSDAGHNEQFF
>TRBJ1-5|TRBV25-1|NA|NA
TGTGCCAGCAGTGCCCGGGATCAGCCCCAGCATTTT
CASSARDQPQHF
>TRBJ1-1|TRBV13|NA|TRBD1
TGTGCCAGCAGCACGCGGGACAGGGGTAACACTGAAGCTTTCTTT
CASSTRDRGNTEAFF
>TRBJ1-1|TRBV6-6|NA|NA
TGTGCCAGCAGTTCCAGGGCGGGGGCGAACACTGAAGCTTTCTTT
CASSSRAGANTEAFF
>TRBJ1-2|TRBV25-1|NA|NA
TGTGCCAGCAGTGAATTCAAGGGGGAGGATGGCTACACCTTC
CASSEFKGEDGYTF
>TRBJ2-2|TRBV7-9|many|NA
TGTGCCAGCAGCTTGGGGGGCACCGGGGAGCTGTTTTTT
CASSLGGTGELFF
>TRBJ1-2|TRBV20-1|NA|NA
TGCAGTGCTAGCCTTTCGAGAGCCTTC
CSASLSRAF
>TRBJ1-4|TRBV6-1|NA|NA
TGTGCCAGCAGTGAGTCGACAGCCGTGAAGGAAAAACTGTTTTTT
CASSESTAVKEKLFF
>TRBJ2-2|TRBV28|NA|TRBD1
TGTGCCAGCAGTCCCTTTTGGACAGGGTCTGGGAGGTTGAACACCGGGGAGCTGTTTTTT
CASSPFWTGSGRLNTGELFF
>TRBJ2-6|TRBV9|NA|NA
TGTGCCAGCAGTAACAATAAAGGGAGTTCTGGGGCCAACGTCCTGACTTTC
CASSNNKGSSGANVLTF
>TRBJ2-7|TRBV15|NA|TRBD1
TGTGCCACCAGCAGGGACAGGTCCTACGAGCAGTACTTC
CATSRDRSYEQYF
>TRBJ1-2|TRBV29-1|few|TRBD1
TGCAGCGCATGGACAGGTCTCCTGGATGGCTACACCTTC
CSAWTGLLDGYTF
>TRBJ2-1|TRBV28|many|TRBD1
TGTGCCAGCAGTCCCAGGGGGCTGAATGAGCAGTTCTTC
CASSPRGLNEQFF
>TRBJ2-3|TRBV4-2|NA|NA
TGTGCCAGCAGCCAAGGCGTTACAGGCGCAGATACGCAGTATTTT
CASSQGVTGADTQYF
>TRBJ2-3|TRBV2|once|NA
TGTGCCAGCAGTGGGGACGGGACGAGCACAGATACGCAGTATTTT
CASSGDGTSTDTQYF
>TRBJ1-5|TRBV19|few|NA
TGTGCCAGTAGTTCCCGGGTTGGGGGACATAGCAATCAGCCCCAGCATTTT
CASSSRVGGHSNQPQHF
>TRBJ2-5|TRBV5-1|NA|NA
TGCGCCAGCAGCTTGGGCGGAGGGTGGGAGACCCAGTACTTC
CASSLGGGWETQYF
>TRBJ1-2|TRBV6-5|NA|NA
TGTGCCAGCAGTTACTCGGTAGCAGGGCCAAACTATGGCTACACCTTC
CASSYSVAGPNYGYTF
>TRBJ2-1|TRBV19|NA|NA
TGTGCCAGTAGTATCCGGGGATCCTACAATGAGCAGTTCTTC
CASSIRGSYNEQFF
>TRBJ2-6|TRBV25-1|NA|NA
TGTGCCACTGGACAAAGTCGGGCCAACGTCCTGACTTTC
CATGQSRANVLTF
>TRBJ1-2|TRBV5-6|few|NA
TGTGCCAGCAGCTTGCACGGTTTCTATGGCTACACCTTC
CASSLHGFYGYTF
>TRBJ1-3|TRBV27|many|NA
TGTGCCAGCAGTTTAGGCAGGGTTGGAAACACCATATATTTT
CASSLGRVGNTIYF
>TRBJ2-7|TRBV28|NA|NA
TGTGCCAGCACCCTCGGTGCGTCCGGTTACGAGCAGTACTTC
CASTLGASGYEQYF
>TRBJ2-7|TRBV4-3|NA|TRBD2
TGCGCCAGCAGCCAAGATAGTTCGGCTAGCGGGGCCTACGAGCAGTACTTC
CASSQDSSASGAYEQYF
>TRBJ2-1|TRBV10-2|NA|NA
TGCGCCAGCGCATCCCGGGAGAGCTCCTACAATGAGCAGTTCTTC
CASASRESSYNEQFF
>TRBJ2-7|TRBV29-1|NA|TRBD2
TGCAGCGTTGGGAACCCGGGGACTAGCGGGAGCTACGAGCAGTACTTC
CSVGNPGTSGSYEQYF
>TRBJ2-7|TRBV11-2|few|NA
TGTGCCAGCAGCCAAGATCGTGGGGGGCCCGAGCAGTACTTC
CASSQDRGGPEQYF
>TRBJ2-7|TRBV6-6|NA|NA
TGTGCCAGCAGTTACTCGACCCAGACCGAGCAGTACTTC
CASSYSTQTEQYF
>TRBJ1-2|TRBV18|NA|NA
TGTGCCAGCTCATTACTCAGGGGAGAAGACTATGGCTACACCTTC
CASSLLRGEDYGYTF
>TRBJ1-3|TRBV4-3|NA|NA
TGCGCCAGCAGCCAAGATGGTGGGGGGGCGGCGGACACCATATATTTT
CASSQDGGGAADTIYF
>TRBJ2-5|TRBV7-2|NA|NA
TGTGCCAGCAGCAGTGGCTTGGGACACCGCGAGTACCAAGAGACCCAGTACTTC
CASSSGLGHREYQETQYF
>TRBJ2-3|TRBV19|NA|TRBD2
TGTGCCAGTAGTAGGACTAGCCCCACGGGGTATACGCAGTATTTT
CASSRTSPTGYTQYF
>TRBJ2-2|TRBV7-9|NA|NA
TGTGCCAGCAGCTTCCTGGGGCCCGCGAACACCGGGGAGCTGTTTTTT
CASSFLGPANTGELFF
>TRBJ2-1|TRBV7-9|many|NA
TGTGCCAGCAGCCCGCGGGACAACTCCTACAATGAGCAGTTCTTC
CASSPRDNSYNEQFF
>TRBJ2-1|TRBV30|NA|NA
TGTGCCAGAGACAGGCCATCCTACAATGAGCAGTTCTTC
CARDRPSYNEQFF